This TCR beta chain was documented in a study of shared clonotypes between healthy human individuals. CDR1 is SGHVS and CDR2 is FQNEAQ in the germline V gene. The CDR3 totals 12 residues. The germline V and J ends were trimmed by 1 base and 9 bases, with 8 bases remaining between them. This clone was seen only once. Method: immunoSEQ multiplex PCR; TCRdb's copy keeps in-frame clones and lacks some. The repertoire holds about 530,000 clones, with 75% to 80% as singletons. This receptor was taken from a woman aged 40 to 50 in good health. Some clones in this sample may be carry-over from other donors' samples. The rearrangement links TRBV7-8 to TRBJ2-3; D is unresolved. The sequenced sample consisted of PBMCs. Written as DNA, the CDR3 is TGTGCCAGCAGCTTAGGGCGAGGAACGCAGTATTTT. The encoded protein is CASSLGRGTQYF.